This T cell receptor (beta chain) was observed in a study of blood T cell repertoires in COVID-19. Study information: COVID-19 samples collected from the United States, Italy and Spain covered acute and convalescent phases. T cells, B-cell-depleted T cells, or PBMCs supplied cDNA or gDNA.

CDR1 LGHNT and CDR2 FRNRAP come from the germline V gene. V gave up 0 bases and J gave up 2 bases, with 18 bases separating them. This CDR3 contains 18 residues. How the authors handled the data: Nucleated cell number was recorded as an estimate derived from reference gene primer amplification. TCRdb's copy holds only in-frame clones and misses some; the assay was immunoSEQ multiplex PCR. The DNA was the basis for D and trimming; V, J and clone size are from that table. Among 150,000 or so clones listed, about 90% were seen once. V gene TRBV12-5 combines with J gene TRBJ2-3; TRBD1 is a possible D gene (5 bases). What was sequenced was peripheral blood. This receptor was taken from a woman aged 60-70 years with acute or convalescent COVID-19. CDR3 bases: TGTGCTAGTGGTTTGGTAAGGGATGGACAAATTTACACAGATACGCAGTATTTT. This codes for CASGLVRDGQIYTDTQYF.